These T cell receptor beta chains were read from a single sample in a study of blood T cell repertoires in COVID-19. Some clones are missing from TCRdb's copy, which holds only in-frame ones; the method was immunoSEQ multiplex PCR. The sample holds approximately 200,000 clones, about 87% seen once. Sequencing input: peripheral blood. The receptors come from a woman younger than 45 with acute or convalescent COVID-19. CDR3s include the opening cysteine and the closing phenylalanine or tryptophan. A D gene is named only where the DNA matches it firmly. The size field is filled for only some rows; it gives once, few, many or a size class.

CASGFRDSEYF TGTGCCAGCGGGTTCCGGGACAGTGAGTACTTC TRBJ2-7 NA TRBD1 TRBV28
CATTLARYYNEQFF TGTGCCACCACCTTAGCGCGTTACTACAATGAGCAGTTCTTC TRBJ2-1 NA NA TRBV7-9
CASTSKQGDGYTF TGTGCCAGCACTTCTAAACAGGGGGACGGCTACACCTTC TRBJ1-2 NA TRBD1 TRBV3-1/TRBV3-2
CASSPETFSSYNSPLHF TGTGCCAGCTCACCAGAGACTTTTAGCTCCTATAATTCACCCCTCCACTTT TRBJ1-6 once NA TRBV18
CASRRGLYEQYF TGTGCCAGCAGACGCGGCCTCTACGAGCAGTACTTC TRBJ2-7 NA NA TRBV7-9
CASSEDANEKLFF TGTGCCAGCTCAGAGGATGCTAATGAAAAACTGTTTTTT TRBJ1-4 NA NA TRBV18
CAWDRGHTEAFF TGTGCCTGGGACAGGGGTCACACTGAAGCTTTCTTT TRBJ1-1 once TRBD1 TRBV30
CASSDREGHGEQFF TGCGCCAGCAGTGATCGGGAGGGCCACGGGGAGCAGTTCTTC TRBJ2-1 NA TRBD2 TRBV10-1
CASSLSRSAAQETQYF TGTGCCAGCAGCTTAAGTCGGTCAGCGGCTCAAGAGACCCAGTACTTC TRBJ2-5 NA NA TRBV7-9
CASSQLPSVAGGNEQFF TGCGCCAGCAGTCAACTCCCTTCTGTAGCTGGAGGTAATGAGCAGTTCTTC TRBJ2-1 NA NA TRBV23-1
CASSQDTELKLFF TGTGCCAGCAGCCAAGATACAGAACTTAAACTGTTTTTT TRBJ1-4 NA NA TRBV3-1/TRBV3-2
CASSFTGRDTIYF TGTGCCAGCAGTTTTACCGGCCGGGACACCATATATTTT TRBJ1-3 NA NA TRBV28
CASTSGSTGELFF TGTGCCAGTACAAGCGGGAGCACCGGGGAGCTGTTTTTT TRBJ2-2 NA TRBD2 TRBV7-9
CASSGGLDTF TGTGCCAGCTCCGGGGGACTGGACACCTTC TRBJ1-2 NA NA TRBV18
CATKAGHTTNQPQHF TGTGCCACTAAAGCGGGACACACCACGAATCAGCCCCAGCATTTT TRBJ1-5 NA NA TRBV19
CASSLTGDYEQYF TGTGCCAGCAGCTTGACGGGAGACTACGAGCAGTACTTC TRBJ2-7 NA NA TRBV5-4
CASRPEAEAFF TGTGCCAGCAGGCCTGAGGCTGAAGCTTTCTTT TRBJ1-1 NA NA TRBV2
CASSVGLVNNEQFF TGTGCCAGCAGCGTAGGGCTAGTTAACAATGAGCAGTTCTTC TRBJ2-1 NA NA TRBV9
CASSTRGDYGYTF TGTGCCAGTAGTACCCGGGGGGACTATGGCTACACCTTC TRBJ1-2 NA NA TRBV19
CASSQDGFAEAFF TGTGCCAGCAGCCAGGATGGTTTCGCTGAAGCTTTCTTT TRBJ1-1 NA NA TRBV5-4
CASSMGANYGYTF TGTGCCAGTAGTATGGGAGCTAACTATGGCTACACCTTC TRBJ1-2 NA NA TRBV19
CASQTGQTTDTQYF TGTGCCAGCCAGACGGGTCAAACCACAGATACGCAGTATTTT TRBJ2-3 NA NA TRBV28
CASGPQGGKLFF TGTGCCAGCGGGCCTCAGGGGGGTAAACTGTTTTTT TRBJ1-4 NA TRBD1 TRBV7-9
CASRTSGTGEQFF TGTGCCAGCCGGACTAGCGGGACGGGTGAGCAGTTCTTC TRBJ2-1 NA TRBD2 TRBV7-9
CASSSREGGFGTSSYNEQFF TGTGCCAGCAGTTCAAGAGAGGGGGGTTTCGGGACTAGCTCCTACAATGAGCAGTTCTTC TRBJ2-1 NA TRBD2 TRBV27
CASSLTTGNTEAFF TGTGCCAGCAGCTTAACGACAGGGAACACTGAAGCTTTCTTT TRBJ1-1 NA NA TRBV7-9
CASSRRAEETQYF TGTGCCAGCAGTCGCAGGGCGGAAGAGACCCAGTACTTC TRBJ2-5 once NA TRBV28
CASSRGTSILFF TGTGCCAGCAGCCGAGGGACTTCCATTCTGTTCTTC TRBJ2-1 NA NA TRBV7-9
CASSLSKTQYF TGCGCCAGCAGCTTGTCTAAGACCCAGTACTTC TRBJ2-5 NA NA TRBV5-1
CASSPGSSNYGYTF TGCGCCAGCAGCCCCGGGAGCTCTAACTATGGCTACACCTTC TRBJ1-2 NA NA TRBV4-1
CASSHGQDTEAFF TGCGCCAGCAGCCACGGCCAGGACACTGAAGCTTTCTTT TRBJ1-1 NA NA TRBV5-1
CASSLQEDEQFF TGTGCCAGCAGCTTACAGGAGGATGAGCAGTTCTTC TRBJ2-1 few NA TRBV28
CASSLAGGPYNEQFF TGTGCCAGCAGTTTGGCGGGAGGGCCCTACAATGAGCAGTTCTTC TRBJ2-1 once TRBD2 TRBV27
CASSFRESSLYEQYF TGTGCCAGCAGCTTCCGAGAGTCCTCTCTCTACGAGCAGTACTTC TRBJ2-7 NA NA TRBV7-2
CASLTSSSGELFF TGTGCCAGTTTGACTAGTTCCAGCGGGGAGCTGTTTTTT TRBJ2-2 few NA TRBV28
CASSTGSEKLFF TGTGCCAGCTCTACAGGCTCCGAAAAACTGTTTTTT TRBJ1-4 NA NA TRBV6-6
CARSGSDAYEQYF TGTGCCCGGAGCGGGAGCGACGCCTACGAGCAGTACTTC TRBJ2-7 few TRBD2 TRBV30